This T cell receptor (beta chain) was sequenced in a study of siplizumab effects on memory and regulatory T cells. The CDR3 loop spans 16 amino acids. J gave up 6 bases and V 5 bases, and 9 bases lay outside the gene matches. CDR1 is SGHTA, CDR2 FQGNSA, per germline. TCRdb's table, derived via immunoSEQ multiplex PCR, lists solely in-frame clones and lacks some. The sample lists approximately 94,000 clones, more than 85% occurring once. The receptor was derived from a human donor in good health. V is TRBV7-2 and J is TRBJ2-3; 12 bases match TRBD1. The sequenced material came from CD4+ T cells sorted from blood. The CDR3 protein is CASSRDGTGGLDTQYF. The CDR3 DNA is TGTGCCAGCAGCCGTGATGGGACAGGGGGCTTGGATACGCAGTATTTT.